Presented here are 2 T cell receptor beta chains from one specimen sequenced in a study of blood T cell repertoires in COVID-19 (dated by TCRdb to 2019 to 2021). Libraries were made using the immunoSEQ multiplex PCR assay. TCRdb obtained this table from immuneACCESS and retained in-frame rearrangements with V and J assigned. These tables miss some clones; where compared with another copy, unresolved V genes account for less than half of the shortfall, and the remainder is unexplained. Recorded for this sample are approximately 160,000 clones; roughly 84% of them occurred a single time. Of the sample, roughly 1.2% falls within the top ten clones. Sequencing was carried out using peripheral blood. The source is a man aged 55 to 70 who had recovered from COVID-19.

The chain recombines TRBV25-1 with TRBJ1-2; TRBD1 agrees at 8 bases. The CDR3 covers 17 residues. Unmatched junction bases numbered 15, after V lost 4 bases and J lost 5 bases. The germline gives CDR1 MGHDK, CDR2 SYGVNS. The CDR3 here is CASSASTSGTGLYGYTF. For the CDR3, the DNA is TGTGCCAGCAGTGCGTCGACGTCCGGGACAGGACTATATGGCTACACCTTC.

This chain connects TRBV2 to TRBJ1-5; 7 bases are a match to TRBD1. Germline loops: CDR1 SNHLY, CDR2 FYNNEI. The CDR3 totals 14 residues. With 5 bases clipped from V and 7 bases from J, the junction kept 8 bases outside the gene matches. CDR3 nucleotide sequence: TGTGCCAGCAGTCGAGATGGAGGGGGCCAGCCCCAGCATTTT. As protein: CASSRDGGGQPQHF.